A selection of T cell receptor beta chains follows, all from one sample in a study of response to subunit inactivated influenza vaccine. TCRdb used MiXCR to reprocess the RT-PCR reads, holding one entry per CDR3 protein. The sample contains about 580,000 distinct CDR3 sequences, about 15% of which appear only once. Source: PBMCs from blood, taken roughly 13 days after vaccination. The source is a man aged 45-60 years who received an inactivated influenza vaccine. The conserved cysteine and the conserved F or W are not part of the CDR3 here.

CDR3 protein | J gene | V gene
ASSSPLRTRLLNTEAF | TRBJ1-1 | TRBV11-2
ASSSFGGSYEQY | TRBJ2-7 | TRBV6-5
ASSHVIGAGGELF | TRBJ2-2 | TRBV6-1
ASSLRADNQPQH | TRBJ1-5 | TRBV13
ASSLQVTGDTEAF | TRBJ1-1 | TRBV11-2
ASSTPTGLNSPLH | TRBJ1-6 | TRBV12-3/TRBV12-4
SALRGLAGGLGETQY | TRBJ2-5 | TRBV20-1
ASSLPGTVSSGANVLT | TRBJ2-6 | TRBV12-3/TRBV12-4
ASSPQQQGSYNEQF | TRBJ2-1 | TRBV18
ATSNREGLTNFNSEPRDEQF | TRBJ2-1 | TRBV15
ASRPQGGGGNEQY | TRBJ2-7 | TRBV28
ATATSSGRTDTQY | TRBJ2-3 | TRBV3-1